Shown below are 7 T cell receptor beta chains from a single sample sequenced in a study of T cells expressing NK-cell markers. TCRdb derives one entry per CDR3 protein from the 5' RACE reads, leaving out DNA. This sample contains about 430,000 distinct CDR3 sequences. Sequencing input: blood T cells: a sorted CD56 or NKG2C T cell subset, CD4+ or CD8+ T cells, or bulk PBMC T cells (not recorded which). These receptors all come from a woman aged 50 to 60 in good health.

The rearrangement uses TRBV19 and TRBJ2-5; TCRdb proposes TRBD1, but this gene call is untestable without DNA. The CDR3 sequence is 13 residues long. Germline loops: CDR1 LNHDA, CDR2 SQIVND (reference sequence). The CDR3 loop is CASNRVGSETQYF.

CDR3 sequence reads: CATSDPSGEKRDEQYF. The rearrangement joins TRBV24-1 to TRBJ2-7; as DNA is missing, the TRBD1 call by TCRdb cannot be tested. Germline-derived CDR1 and CDR2 are KGHDR and SFDVKD. The CDR3 has 16 amino acids.

The CDR3 sequence is CASSEPTGVGEKLFF. This chain joins TRBV6-1 and TRBJ1-4; TCRdb's assignment of TRBD1 cannot be checked, as there is no DNA. This CDR3 is 15 amino acids long. Germline V gene sequence: CDR1 MNHNS, CDR2 SASEGT.

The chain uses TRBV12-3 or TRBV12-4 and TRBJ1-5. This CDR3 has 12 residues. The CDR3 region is CASSLYNGPQHF.

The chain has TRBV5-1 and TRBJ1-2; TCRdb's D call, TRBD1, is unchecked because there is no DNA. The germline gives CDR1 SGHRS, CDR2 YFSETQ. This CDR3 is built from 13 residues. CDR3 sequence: CASSVDSYYGYTF.

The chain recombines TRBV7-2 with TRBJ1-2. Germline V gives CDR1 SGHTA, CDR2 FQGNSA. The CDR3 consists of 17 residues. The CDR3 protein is CASSLLWGALLNYGYTF. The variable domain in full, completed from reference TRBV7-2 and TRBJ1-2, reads GAGVSQSPSNKVTEKGKDVELRCDPISGHTALYWYRQSLGQGLEFLIYFQGNSAPDKSGLPSDRFSAERTGGSVSTLTIQRTQQEDSAVYLCASSLLWGALLNYGYTFGSGTRLTVV.

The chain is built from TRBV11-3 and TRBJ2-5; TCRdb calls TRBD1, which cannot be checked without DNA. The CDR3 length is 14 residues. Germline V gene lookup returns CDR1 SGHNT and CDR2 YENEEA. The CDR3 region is CASSSGGLQGTQYF.